The subject of this entry is one T cell receptor beta chain. As originally analysed: Reference gene primer amplification yielded estimated nucleated cell counts. Here immunoSEQ multiplex PCR was the method, and the copy in TCRdb shows in-frame clones only, minus some. That table is the source of V, J and clone size, and D and trimming were worked out from the DNA. The sample consists of roughly 120,000 clones, more than 80% of them appearing once. The ends were cut back, 2 bases at V and 4 bases at J, with 13 bases in the middle. The CDR3 is 16 amino acids. Germline loops: CDR1 SGHNT, CDR2 YYREEE (reference sequence). This sample was taken from a study of blood T cell repertoires in COVID-19. Study in general: Whether acute or convalescent, the COVID-19 samples came from the United States, Italy and Spain. PBMCs, B-cell-depleted T cells, or T cells provided the cDNA or gDNA that made up the material.

The sample comprised peripheral blood. The clonotype comes from a man between 65 and 85 years old with active or convalescent COVID-19. The V and J genes are TRBV5-4 and TRBJ2-6, with TRBD2 as a possible D gene (6 bases). The DNA of the CDR3 is TGTGCCAGCAGCTTCAACCCGGGAGCCGGGGCCAACGTCCTGACTTTC. Translating gives CASSFNPGAGANVLTF.